The 20 T cell receptor beta chains reported below all come from one sample, sequenced in a study of T cell responses to AZD1222 COVID-19 vaccine. TCRdb's table, derived via immunoSEQ multiplex PCR, lists solely in-frame clones and lacks some. This sample has about 76,000 clones, with roughly 90% found just once. Here the sequenced sample was peripheral blood, taken on day 0 of AZD1222 vaccination. Every receptor here comes from an adult in good health.

This clone was counted a single time. The V call is TRBV3-1 (or the pseudogene TRBV3-2), the J call TRBJ1-5, with D unresolved. V was clipped by 6 bases and J by 3 bases, with 12 bases between them. Germline assignment: CDR1 LGHDT and CDR2 YNNKEL (reference sequence). CDR3 length: 14 residues. CDR3 coding DNA: TGTGCCAGCAGTCGGACGGCCTACAATCAGCCCCAGCATTTT. Its translation: CASSRTAYNQPQHF.

This chain uses TRBV11-3 with TRBJ2-7; 8 bases fit TRBD1. The germline V gene encodes CDR1 SGHNT and CDR2 YENEEA. This CDR3 comprises 15 residues. V was pared by 2 bases and J by 5 bases, with 8 bases of the junction left unmatched. In DNA, the CDR3 is TGTGCCAGCAGCTTAACGTGGACAGGGCGTGACGAGCAGTACTTC. It yields the protein CASSLTWTGRDEQYF.

This chain links TRBV11-3 with TRBJ2-2; no clear D. Germline loops: CDR1 SGHNT, CDR2 YENEEA. The CDR3 extends over 12 amino acids. The ends were cut back, 2 bases at V and 6 bases at J, with 4 bases in the middle. CDR3 region: CASSLLSGELFF. Here the CDR3 DNA reads TGTGCCAGCAGCTTATTGTCCGGGGAGCTGTTTTTT.

This chain connects TRBV5-8 to TRBJ1-2; 10 bases align to TRBD1. V lost 3 bases and J lost 4; bases outside the gene matches: 6. The CDR3 totals 15 residues. Per the germline V gene, CDR1 is SGHTS and CDR2 is YDEGEE. CDR3 coding DNA: TGTGCCAGCAGCTCCTCCGGGACAGGGGCCTATGGCTACACCTTC. Translation: CASSSSGTGAYGYTF.

The chain couples TRBV6-6 to TRBJ2-3, with D uncertain. The CDR3 covers 14 residues. Germline values: CDR1 MNHNY, CDR2 SVGAGI (reference sequence). Deletions cut 0 bases from V and 2 bases from J, with 6 bases between. The CDR3 bases are TGTGCCAGCAGTTACTCGGGCTACACAGATACGCAGTATTTT. It specifies CASSYSGYTDTQYF.

This rearrangement joins TRBV6-1 to TRBJ1-1; tentative D call: TRBD1 (5 bases). Germline-derived CDR1 and CDR2 are MNHNS and SASEGT. The V and J ends lost 1 base and 10 bases respectively, with 10 bases between them. The CDR3 spans 12 residues. CDR3 loop: CASSEVPTAAFF. The CDR3 coding sequence is TGTGCCAGCAGTGAAGTACCGACAGCAGCTTTCTTT.

This clone was observed a single time. The chain has TRBV19 and TRBJ1-2; D is undetermined. Germline V lookup: CDR1 LNHDA, CDR2 SQIVND (reference sequence). The CDR3 is made up of 14 amino acids. Trimming took 3 bases from V and 4 from J, leaving 12 bases between them. CDR3 amino acids: CASSMLGVVYGYTF. The CDR3 bases are TGTGCCAGTAGTATGCTAGGTGTCGTCTATGGCTACACCTTC.

This chain links TRBV20-1 with TRBJ2-7; D call uncertain. Germline V gene sequence: CDR1 DFQATT, CDR2 SNEGSKA (reference sequence). The CDR3 has 11 residues. V was trimmed by 0 bases and J by 5 bases, leaving 5 bases between them. The CDR3 DNA reads TGCAGTGCTAGAGATGGAGACGAGCAGTACTTC. Its translation: CSARDGDEQYF.

The gene calls are TRBV7-3 and TRBJ2-7; 9 positions match TRBD1. Germline V gene lookup returns CDR1 SGHTA and CDR2 FQGTGA. This CDR3 contains 16 residues. With 0 bases clipped from V and 4 bases from J, the junction kept 7 bases outside the gene matches. The CDR3 DNA reads as TGTGCCAGCAGCTTAACGGGCAGGACAGGGGCTTACGAGCAGTACTTC. Protein sequence: CASSLTGRTGAYEQYF. Drawing the rest from reference TRBV7-3 and TRBJ2-7, the complete variable domain is GAGVSQTPSNKVTEKGKYVELRCDPISGHTALYWYRQSLGQGPEFLIYFQGTGAADDSGLPNDRFFAVRPEGSVSTLKIQRTERGDSAVYLCASSLTGRTGAYEQYFGPGTRLTVT.

This chain connects TRBV20-1 to TRBJ2-5; D not resolved. Trimming left V 1 base short and J 13 bases short, with 10 bases between. Germline values: CDR1 DFQATT, CDR2 SNEGSKA (reference sequence). The CDR3 length is 10 residues. CDR3 amino acids: CSARGSSWYF. In DNA, the CDR3 is TGCAGTGCTAGAGGGTCGTCCTGGTACTTC.

The sample holds one count of this clone. The rearrangement links TRBV11-2 to TRBJ1-2; D is unclear. This CDR3 spans 12 amino acids. Trimming cost V 0 bases and J 4 bases, with 3 bases left between them. Germline V gives CDR1 SGHAT, CDR2 FQNNGV. The CDR3, as DNA: TGTGCCAGCAGCTTAGAAGGCTATGGCTACACCTTC. The encoded protein is CASSLEGYGYTF.

V gene TRBV28 combines with J gene TRBJ2-7; TRBD1 matches 10 bases. CDR1 and CDR2 (germline): MDHEN, SYDVKM. There are 16 residues in the CDR3. The J segment lost 3 bases and the V segment lost 6 bases, leaving 11 bases of the junction unmatched. The CDR3 reads CASRAPPGQGYYEQYF. CDR3 DNA: TGTGCCAGCAGGGCCCCCCCGGGACAGGGGTACTACGAGCAGTACTTC.

CDR3 region: CASSLPLRGYNEQFF. The CDR3 DNA sequence: TGTGCCAGCAGCTTGCCTCTTAGGGGCTACAATGAGCAGTTCTTC. The chain couples TRBV5-6 to TRBJ2-1; tentatively, D is TRBD1 (5 bases). From germline, CDR1 is SGHDT and CDR2 YYEEEE. The V end lost 1 base, the J end lost 3 bases, and 11 bases lay between the germline ends. The CDR3 runs to 15 residues.

This clone was picked up a small number of times. This sequence joins TRBV11-3 and TRBJ2-5; 7 nucleotides align to TRBD2. From germline, CDR1 is SGHNT and CDR2 YENEEA. This CDR3 has 15 amino acids. After removal of 2 bases from V and 7 bases from J, the junction contained 10 bases not matched to a gene. The CDR3 DNA is TGTGCCAGCAGCTTAACGGCGGGAGTTCTGGGGACCCAGTACTTC. Translating it yields CASSLTAGVLGTQYF.

V gene TRBV7-3 combines with J gene TRBJ2-7, with D perhaps assigned TRBD1 or TRBD2 (6 bases each). Germline CDR1 is SGHTA and CDR2 is FQGTGA. This CDR3 has 16 residues. Trimming shortened V by 0 bases and J by 5 bases, and 17 bases separated the two germline ends. DNA of the CDR3: TGTGCCAGCAGCTTAACCCCCCTCGGGGGCCCTCACGAGCAGTACTTC. Its protein product is CASSLTPLGGPHEQYF.

Only one count was recorded for this clone. V and J are TRBV29-1 and TRBJ2-5; D is unresolved. Germline loops: CDR1 SQVTM, CDR2 ANQGSEA. There are 13 residues in the CDR3. Trimming removed 4 bases at V and 4 bases at J, with 13 bases between. CDR3 DNA sequence: TGCAGCGTTGTAGGTGCGGTGCCAGAGACCCAGTACTTC. Amino acid sequence: CSVVGAVPETQYF.

V is TRBV30 and J is TRBJ1-1; D is unresolved. Germline lookup yields CDR1 GTSNPN and CDR2 SVGIG (reference sequence). The CDR3 has 12 amino acids. The ends were cut back, 7 bases at V and 4 bases at J, with 13 bases in the middle. This CDR3 is CASDTWGTEAFF. In DNA form, the CDR3 reads TGTGCCTCAGACACTTGGGGCACTGAAGCTTTCTTT. The full variable domain, completed using reference TRBV30 and TRBJ1-1, is SQTIHQWPATLVQPVGSPLSLECTVEGTSNPNLYWYRQAAGRGLQLLFYSVGIGQISSEVPQNLSASRPQDRQFILSSKKLLLSDSGFYLCASDTWGTEAFFGQGTRLTVV.

The rearrangement joins TRBV4-2 to TRBJ1-5; the D gene is possibly TRBD1 (6 bases). V dropped 1 base and J dropped 5 bases, with 9 bases sitting between them. The V gene's germline CDR1 is LGHNA and CDR2 YNFKEQ. The CDR3 has 14 amino acids. The CDR3 spells CASSQGRGDQPQHF. CDR3 in DNA: TGTGCCAGCAGCCAAGGCAGGGGTGATCAGCCCCAGCATTTT.

V and J are TRBV2 and TRBJ1-2, with D tentatively TRBD1 (6 bases). CDR1 and CDR2 (germline): SNHLY, FYNNEI. V lost 4 bases and J lost 4, with 10 bases in between. The CDR3 extends over 13 amino acids. The chain's CDR3 is CASSVDSPYGYTF. The CDR3 DNA reads as TGTGCCAGCAGTGTGGACAGCCCCTATGGCTACACCTTC.

The chain carries TRBV3-1 (or the pseudogene TRBV3-2) and TRBJ1-2, with 8 positions matching TRBD1. The CDR3 length is 14 residues. Trimming took 2 bases from V and 6 from J; bases not matched to a gene: 5. CDR1 LGHDT and CDR2 YNNKEL come from the germline V gene (reference sequence). CDR3 in DNA: TGTGCCAGCAGCCAACTGACAGGGGAAGATGGCTACACCTTC. It encodes CASSQLTGEDGYTF.